This TCR beta chain was profiled in a study of blood T cell repertoires in COVID-19. Study information: Sites across the United States, Italy and Spain contributed samples from acute and convalescent COVID-19.

Produced via immunoSEQ multiplex PCR; TCRdb's table is partial and in-frame only. The table includes tens of thousands of clones, more than 80% detected once. The CDR3 spans 15 residues. CDR1 is SGHTA and CDR2 is FQGNSA in the germline V gene. Trimming pared 4 bases from V and 4 bases from J, leaving 16 bases between. This sequence was found in a man between 60 and 75 years old with acute or convalescent COVID-19. V gene TRBV7-2 combines with J gene TRBJ1-1; D perhaps matches TRBD1 (6 bases). Material: peripheral blood. The CDR3 spells CASSSQAQGRTEAFF. CDR3 DNA: TGTGCCAGCAGCTCCCAGGCACAGGGACGCACTGAAGCTTTCTTT.